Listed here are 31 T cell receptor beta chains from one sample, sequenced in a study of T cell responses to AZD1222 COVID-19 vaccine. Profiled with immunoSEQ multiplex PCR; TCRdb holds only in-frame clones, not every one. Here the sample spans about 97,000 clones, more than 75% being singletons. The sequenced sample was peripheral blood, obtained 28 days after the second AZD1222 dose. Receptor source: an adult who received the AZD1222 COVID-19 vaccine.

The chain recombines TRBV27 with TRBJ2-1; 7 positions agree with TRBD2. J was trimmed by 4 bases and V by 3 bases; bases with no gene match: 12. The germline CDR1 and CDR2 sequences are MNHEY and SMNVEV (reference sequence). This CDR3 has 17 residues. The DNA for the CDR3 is TGTGCCAGCAGTTTCAGTAGGGGCCAGCGGGGTTACAATGAGCAGTTCTTC. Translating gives CASSFSRGQRGYNEQFF.

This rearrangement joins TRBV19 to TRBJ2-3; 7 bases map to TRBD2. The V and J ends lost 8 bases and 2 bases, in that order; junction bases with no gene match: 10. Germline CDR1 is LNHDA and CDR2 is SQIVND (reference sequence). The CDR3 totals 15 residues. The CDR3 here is CASAAGAGFTDTQYF. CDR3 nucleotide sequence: TGTGCCAGTGCGGCGGGAGCGGGCTTCACAGATACGCAGTATTTT.

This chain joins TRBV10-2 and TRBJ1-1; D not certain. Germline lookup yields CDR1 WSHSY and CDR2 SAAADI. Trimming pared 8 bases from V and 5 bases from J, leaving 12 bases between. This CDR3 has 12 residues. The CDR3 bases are TGCGCCAGCTCCAACGGAGGGACTGAAGCTTTCTTT. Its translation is CASSNGGTEAFF.

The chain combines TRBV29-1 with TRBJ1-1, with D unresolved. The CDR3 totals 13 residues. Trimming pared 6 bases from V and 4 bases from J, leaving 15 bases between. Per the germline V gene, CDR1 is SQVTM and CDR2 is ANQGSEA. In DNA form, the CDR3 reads TGCAGCGTCGATAGGTGGGGTGTCACTGAAGCTTTCTTT. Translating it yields CSVDRWGVTEAFF.

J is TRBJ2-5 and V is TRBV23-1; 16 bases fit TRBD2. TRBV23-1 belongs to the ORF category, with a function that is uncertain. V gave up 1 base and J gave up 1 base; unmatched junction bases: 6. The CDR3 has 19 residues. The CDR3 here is CASSQLMGLAGGVQETQYF. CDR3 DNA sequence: TGCGCCAGCAGTCAATTAATGGGACTAGCGGGAGGGGTCCAAGAGACCCAGTACTTC.

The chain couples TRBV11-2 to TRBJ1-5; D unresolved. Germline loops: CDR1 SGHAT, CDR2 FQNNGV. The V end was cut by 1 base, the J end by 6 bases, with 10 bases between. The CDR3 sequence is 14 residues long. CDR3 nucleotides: TGTGCCAGCAGCTTAGGTCGACGGGGTCAGCCCCAGCATTTT. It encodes CASSLGRRGQPQHF.

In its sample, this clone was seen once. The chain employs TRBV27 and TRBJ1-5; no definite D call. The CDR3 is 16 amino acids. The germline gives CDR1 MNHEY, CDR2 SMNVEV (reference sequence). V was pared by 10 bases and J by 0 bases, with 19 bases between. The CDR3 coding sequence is TGTGCCACCCCTGGAGTCGCCAAGCATAGCAATCAGCCCCAGCATTTT. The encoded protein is CATPGVAKHSNQPQHF.

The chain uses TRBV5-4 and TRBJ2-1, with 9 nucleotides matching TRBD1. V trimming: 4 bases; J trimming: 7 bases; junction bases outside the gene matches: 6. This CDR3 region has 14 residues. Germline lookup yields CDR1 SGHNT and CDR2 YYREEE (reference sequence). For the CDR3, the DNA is TGTGCCAGCAGCCGACAGGGGGGAATGAATGAGCAGTTCTTC. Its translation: CASSRQGGMNEQFF.

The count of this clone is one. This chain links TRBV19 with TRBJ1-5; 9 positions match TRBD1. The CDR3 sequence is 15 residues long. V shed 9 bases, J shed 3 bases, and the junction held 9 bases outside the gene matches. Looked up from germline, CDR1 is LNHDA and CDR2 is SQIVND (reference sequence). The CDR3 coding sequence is TGTGCCAGCACTCCGGGACAGGGATACAATCAGCCCCAGCATTTT. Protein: CASTPGQGYNQPQHF.

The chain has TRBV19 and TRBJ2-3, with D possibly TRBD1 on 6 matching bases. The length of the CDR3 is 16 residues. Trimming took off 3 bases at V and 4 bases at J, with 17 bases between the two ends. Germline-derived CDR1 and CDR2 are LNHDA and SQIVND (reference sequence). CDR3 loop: CASSIGPLTGSDTQYF. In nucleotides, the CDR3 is TGTGCCAGTAGTATTGGCCCGTTAACAGGGTCAGATACGCAGTATTTT.

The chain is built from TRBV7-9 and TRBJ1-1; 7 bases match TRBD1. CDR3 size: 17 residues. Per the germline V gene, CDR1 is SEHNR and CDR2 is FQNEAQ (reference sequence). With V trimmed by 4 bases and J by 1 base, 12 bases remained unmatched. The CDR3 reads CASSSQNLTGTNTEAFF. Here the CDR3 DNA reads TGTGCCAGCAGCTCCCAAAACCTGACAGGGACGAACACTGAAGCTTTCTTT. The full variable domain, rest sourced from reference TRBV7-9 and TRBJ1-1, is DTGVSQNPRHKITKRGQNVTFRCDPISEHNRLYWYRQTLGQGPEFLTYFQNEAQLEKSRLLSDRFSAERPKGSFSTLEIQRTEQGDSAMYLCASSSQNLTGTNTEAFFGQGTRLTVV.

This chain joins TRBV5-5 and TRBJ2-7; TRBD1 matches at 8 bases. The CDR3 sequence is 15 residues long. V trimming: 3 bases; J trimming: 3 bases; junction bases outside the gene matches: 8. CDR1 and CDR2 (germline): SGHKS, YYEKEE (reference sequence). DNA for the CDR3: TGTGCCAGCAGCTCACTCAGGGGGCTTGGCTACGAGCAGTACTTC. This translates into CASSSLRGLGYEQYF.

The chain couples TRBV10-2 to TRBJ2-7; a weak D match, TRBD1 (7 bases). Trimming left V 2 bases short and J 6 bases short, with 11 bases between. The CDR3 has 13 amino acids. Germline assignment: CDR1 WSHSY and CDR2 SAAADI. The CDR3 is CASSENRGGEQYF. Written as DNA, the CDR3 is TGCGCCAGCAGTGAGAACAGGGGAGGCGAGCAGTACTTC.

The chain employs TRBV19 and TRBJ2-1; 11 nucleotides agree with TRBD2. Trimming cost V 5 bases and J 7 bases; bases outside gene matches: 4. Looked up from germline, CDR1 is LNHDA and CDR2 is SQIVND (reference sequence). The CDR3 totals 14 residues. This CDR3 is CASSFSGRVNEQFF. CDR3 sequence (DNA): TGTGCCAGTAGTTTTAGCGGGAGGGTAAATGAGCAGTTCTTC.

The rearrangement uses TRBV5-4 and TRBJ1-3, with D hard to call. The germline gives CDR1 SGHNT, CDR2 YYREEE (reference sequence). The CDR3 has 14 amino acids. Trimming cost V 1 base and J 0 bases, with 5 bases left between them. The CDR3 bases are TGTGCCAGCAGCTTGAAGCACTCTGGAAACACCATATATTTT. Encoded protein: CASSLKHSGNTIYF.

The CDR3 spells CASGLVGSTDTQYF. The CDR3 DNA sequence: TGTGCTAGTGGTTTGGTAGGTAGCACAGATACGCAGTATTTT. The chain joins TRBV12-5 to TRBJ2-3; D ambiguous. The germline V gene encodes CDR1 LGHNT and CDR2 FRNRAP. Trimming left V 0 bases short and J 0 bases short, with 4 bases between. The CDR3 has 14 residues.

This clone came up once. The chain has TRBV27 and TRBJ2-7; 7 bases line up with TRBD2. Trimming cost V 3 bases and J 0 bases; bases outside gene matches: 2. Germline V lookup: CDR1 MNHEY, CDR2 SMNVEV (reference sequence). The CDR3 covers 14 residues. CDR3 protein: CASSFGTTSYEQYF. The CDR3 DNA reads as TGTGCCAGCAGTTTCGGGACTACCTCCTACGAGCAGTACTTC.

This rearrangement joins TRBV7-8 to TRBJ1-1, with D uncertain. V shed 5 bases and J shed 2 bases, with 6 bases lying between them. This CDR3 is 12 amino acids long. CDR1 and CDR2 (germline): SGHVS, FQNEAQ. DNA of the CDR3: TGTGCCAGCAGCCCACTAAACACTGAAGCTTTCTTT. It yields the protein CASSPLNTEAFF.

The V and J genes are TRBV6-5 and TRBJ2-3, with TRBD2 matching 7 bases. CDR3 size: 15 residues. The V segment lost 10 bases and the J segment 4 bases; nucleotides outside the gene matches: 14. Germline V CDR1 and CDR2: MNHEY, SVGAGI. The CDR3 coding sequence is TGTGCCACGGCCAAGTACGGCGGGAGCGCAGATACGCAGTATTTT. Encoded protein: CATAKYGGSADTQYF.

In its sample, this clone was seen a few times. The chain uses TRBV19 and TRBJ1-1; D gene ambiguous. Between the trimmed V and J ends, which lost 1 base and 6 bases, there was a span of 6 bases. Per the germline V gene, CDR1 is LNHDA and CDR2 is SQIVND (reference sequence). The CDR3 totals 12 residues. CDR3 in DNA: TGTGCCAGTAGTATAGGGACGGCTGAAGCTTTCTTT. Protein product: CASSIGTAEAFF.

The CDR3 DNA is TGTGCCAGCAGCCAAGAAGTTCAAGGACGGCTCAGCTCTGGGGCCAACGTCCTGACTTTC. Translated: CASSQEVQGRLSSGANVLTF. V gene TRBV3-1 (or the pseudogene TRBV3-2) combines with J gene TRBJ2-6, with D unclear. The germline V gene has CDR1 LGHDT and CDR2 YNNKEL (reference sequence). CDR3 size: 20 residues. V was shortened by 0 bases and J by 0 bases, with 18 bases between the two germline ends.

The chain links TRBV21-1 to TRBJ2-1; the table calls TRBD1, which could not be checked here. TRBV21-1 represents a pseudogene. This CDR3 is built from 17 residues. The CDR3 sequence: CASSNCRTGFSYNEQFF. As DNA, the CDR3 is TGTGCCAGCAGCAACTGCCGGACAGGGTTCTCCTACAATGAGCAGTTCTTC.

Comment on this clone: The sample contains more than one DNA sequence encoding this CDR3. CDR3 nucleotide sequence: TGTGCCAGCAGCGCGTCAACAGATACGCAGTATTTT. Translation gives CASSASTDTQYF. V usage is TRBV9 and J usage is TRBJ2-3; D is uncertain. Germline-derived CDR1 and CDR2 are SGDLS and YYNGEE. The length of the CDR3 is 12 residues. Trimming took off 3 bases at V and 3 bases at J, with 5 bases between the two ends. Combining the CDR3 with reference TRBV9 and TRBJ2-3 gives the whole variable domain DSGVTQTPKHLITATGQRVTLRCSPRSGDLSVYWYQQSLDQGLQFLIQYYNGEERAKGNILERFSAQQFPDLHSELNLSSLELGDSALYFCASSASTDTQYFGPGTRLTVL.

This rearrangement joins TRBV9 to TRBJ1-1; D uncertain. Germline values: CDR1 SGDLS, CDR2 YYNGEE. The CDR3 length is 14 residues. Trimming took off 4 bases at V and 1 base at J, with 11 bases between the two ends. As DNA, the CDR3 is TGTGCCAGCAGCTTTGCGGGTGAGAACACTGAAGCTTTCTTT. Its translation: CASSFAGENTEAFF. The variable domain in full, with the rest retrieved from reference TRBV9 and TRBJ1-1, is DSGVTQTPKHLITATGQRVTLRCSPRSGDLSVYWYQQSLDQGLQFLIQYYNGEERAKGNILERFSAQQFPDLHSELNLSSLELGDSALYFCASSFAGENTEAFFGQGTRLTVV.

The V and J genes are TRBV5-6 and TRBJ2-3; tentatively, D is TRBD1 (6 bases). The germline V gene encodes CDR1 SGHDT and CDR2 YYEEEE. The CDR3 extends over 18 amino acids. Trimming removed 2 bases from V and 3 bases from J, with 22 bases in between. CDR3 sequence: CASSFRQAELDGTDTQYF. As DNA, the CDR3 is TGTGCCAGCAGCTTTCGACAGGCCGAGTTGGATGGAACAGATACGCAGTATTTT. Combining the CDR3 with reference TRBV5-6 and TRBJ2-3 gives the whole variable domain DAGVTQSPTHLIKTRGQQVTLRCSPKSGHDTVSWYQQALGQGPQFIFQYYEEEERQRGNFPDRFSGHQFPNYSSELNVNALLLGDSALYLCASSFRQAELDGTDTQYFGPGTRLTVL.

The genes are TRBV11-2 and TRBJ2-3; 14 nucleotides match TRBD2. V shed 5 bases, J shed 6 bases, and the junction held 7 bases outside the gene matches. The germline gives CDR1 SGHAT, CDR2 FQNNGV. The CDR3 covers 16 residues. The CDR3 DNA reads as TGTGCCAGCAGCCCGAGACTAGCGGGAGGGGGGGATACGCAGTATTTT. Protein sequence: CASSPRLAGGGDTQYF.

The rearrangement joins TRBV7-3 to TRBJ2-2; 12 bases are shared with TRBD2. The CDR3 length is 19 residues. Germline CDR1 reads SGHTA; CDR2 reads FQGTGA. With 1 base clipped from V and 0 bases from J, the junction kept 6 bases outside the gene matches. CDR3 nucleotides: TGTGCCAGCAGCTTAAGACTAGCGGGAGTTCTGTCGAACACCGGGGAGCTGTTTTTT. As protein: CASSLRLAGVLSNTGELFF. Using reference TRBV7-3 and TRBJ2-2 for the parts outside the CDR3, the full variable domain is GAGVSQTPSNKVTEKGKYVELRCDPISGHTALYWYRQSLGQGPEFLIYFQGTGAADDSGLPNDRFFAVRPEGSVSTLKIQRTERGDSAVYLCASSLRLAGVLSNTGELFFGEGSRLTVL.

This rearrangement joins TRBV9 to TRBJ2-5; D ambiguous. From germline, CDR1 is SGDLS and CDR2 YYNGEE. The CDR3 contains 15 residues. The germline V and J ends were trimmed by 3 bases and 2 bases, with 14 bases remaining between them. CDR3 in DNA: TGTGCCAGCAGCGCCCTGGACGGATCACAAGAGACCCAGTACTTC. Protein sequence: CASSALDGSQETQYF. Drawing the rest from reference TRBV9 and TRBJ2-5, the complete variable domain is DSGVTQTPKHLITATGQRVTLRCSPRSGDLSVYWYQQSLDQGLQFLIQYYNGEERAKGNILERFSAQQFPDLHSELNLSSLELGDSALYFCASSALDGSQETQYFGPGTRLLVL.

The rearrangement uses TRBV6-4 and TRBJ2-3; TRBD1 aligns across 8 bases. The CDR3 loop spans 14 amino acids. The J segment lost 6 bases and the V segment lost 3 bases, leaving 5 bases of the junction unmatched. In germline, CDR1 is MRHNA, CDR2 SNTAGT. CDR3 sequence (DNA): TGTGCCAGCAGTGAGTCAGGGGGCAGCGATACGCAGTATTTT. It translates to CASSESGGSDTQYF.

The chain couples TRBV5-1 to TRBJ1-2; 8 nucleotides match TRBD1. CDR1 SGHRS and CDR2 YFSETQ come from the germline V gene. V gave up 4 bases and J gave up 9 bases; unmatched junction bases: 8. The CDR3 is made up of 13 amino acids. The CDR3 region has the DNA TGCGCCAGCAGCCCTGGACAGGGCGAGCGCTACACCTTC. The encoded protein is CASSPGQGERYTF.

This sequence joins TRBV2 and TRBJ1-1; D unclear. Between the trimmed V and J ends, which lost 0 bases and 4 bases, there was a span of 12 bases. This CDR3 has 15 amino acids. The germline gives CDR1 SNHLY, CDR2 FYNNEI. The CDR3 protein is CASSEALLGGTEAFF. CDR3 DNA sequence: TGTGCCAGCAGTGAAGCGCTTCTGGGAGGCACTGAAGCTTTCTTT.